This T cell receptor beta chain was captured by sequencing in a study of cytomegalovirus exposure and HLA in healthy donors. Germline-derived CDR1 and CDR2 are SGHDT and YYEEEE. CDR3 length: 12 amino acids. V was clipped by 2 bases and J by 2 bases, with 5 bases between them. A multiplex PCR was run with 60 Vbeta primers and 13 Jbeta primers. TCRdb's table, derived via immunoSEQ multiplex PCR, lists solely in-frame clones and lacks some. This table has about 210,000 clones, approximately 79% appearing once. This clone was seen a few times. The chain joins TRBV5-6 to TRBJ2-7; no reliable D call. Material for sequencing was PBMCs. The source is a male donor in good health and CMV-seronegative. Here the CDR3 DNA reads TGTGCCAGCAGCTTCGACACCTACGAGCAGTACTTC. Amino acids: CASSFDTYEQYF.